Shown below are 15 T cell receptor beta chains from a single sample sequenced in a study of CD8 T cells in ankylosing spondylitis. Findings and limits, study-wide: Ankylosing spondylitis blood seemed to carry a telltale TCR beta motif made of fewer than ten highly homologous variants.

The antigens of these receptors remain unknown. Each CDR3 protein gets one entry after TCRdb re-called the 5' RACE reads with MiXCR. Among around 770,000 distinct CDR3 sequences listed, 10% to 15% were seen once. Material for sequencing was blood, either unsorted or a sorted T cell fraction (not recorded which). These receptors were obtained from a male donor with ankylosing spondylitis.

The chain recombines TRBV20-1 with TRBJ2-7, with 8 bases that match TRBD2. Germline CDR1 DFQATT, CDR2 SNEGSKA (reference sequence). This CDR3 is 17 amino acids long. V lost 6 bases to trimming and J lost 4 bases; unmatched junction nucleotides: 20. The CDR3 protein is CSAHGPGIGGAKYEQYF. In nucleotides, the CDR3 is TGCAGTGCCCACGGTCCGGGCATCGGGGGGGCGAAGTACGAGCAGTACTTC.

The chain links TRBV6-1 to TRBJ1-3; possibly TRBD1 for D (6 bases). This CDR3 contains 15 residues. Germline V gives CDR1 MNHNS, CDR2 SASEGT. V was clipped by 5 bases and J by 2 bases, with 13 bases between them. CDR3 coding DNA: TGTGCCAGCAGTATAAACAGGGCCACTGGAAACACCATATATTTT. Encoded protein: CASSINRATGNTIYF.

This clonotype has just a few counts. The gene calls are TRBV5-1 and TRBJ1-4, with 7 positions matching TRBD1. Germline V lookup: CDR1 SGHRS, CDR2 YFSETQ. V shed 3 bases and J 0 bases; nucleotides not matched to a gene: 2. CDR3 size: 15 residues. CDR3 DNA: TGCGCCAGCAGCTCGGGGACAGCAACTAATGAAAAACTGTTTTTT. Protein sequence: CASSSGTATNEKLFF.

The rearrangement links TRBV18 to TRBJ2-1; 8 bases align to TRBD2. CDR3 length: 12 amino acids. Germline assignment: CDR1 KGHSH and CDR2 LQKENI. The V and J ends lost 2 bases and 12 bases, in that order; junction bases with no gene match: 3. The CDR3 protein is CASSPEREGQFF. The CDR3 DNA reads as TGTGCCAGCTCACCAGAACGGGAGGGGCAGTTCTTC. Full variable domain (missing parts from reference TRBV18 and TRBJ2-1): NAGVMQNPRHLVRRRGQEARLRCSPMKGHSHVYWYRQLPEEGLKFMVYLQKENIIDESGMPKERFSAEFPKEGPSILRIQQVVRGDSAAYFCASSPEREGQFFGPGTRLTVL.

There are a few counts of this clonotype. This rearrangement joins TRBV12-3 or TRBV12-4 to TRBJ2-1, with 10 bases fitting TRBD1. The CDR3 extends over 15 amino acids. V lost 6 bases, J lost 14 bases, and 16 bases stayed unmatched. CDR3 sequence reads: CASSRLGQGDLVKFF. In DNA, the CDR3 is TGTGCCAGCAGCCGGCTCGGACAGGGGGACTTAGTCAAGTTCTTC.

The rearrangement links TRBV20-1 to TRBJ2-5; D call uncertain. V lost 3 bases and J 5 bases, leaving 16 bases between the germline ends. Per germline, CDR1 DFQATT and CDR2 SNEGSKA (reference sequence). The CDR3 is 14 residues long. CDR3 sequence: CSARADGSGETQYF. The CDR3 nucleotides read TGCAGTGCTAGGGCCGACGGGTCCGGGGAGACCCAGTACTTC.

The sample holds many counts of this clonotype. V is TRBV4-2 and J is TRBJ2-3; TRBD2 aligns across 13 bases. The V gene end was trimmed by 5 bases and the J gene end by 2 bases; junction bases not matched to a gene: 4. The CDR3 loop spans 16 amino acids. Germline V gives CDR1 LGHNA, CDR2 YNFKEQ. Written as DNA, the CDR3 is TGTGCCAGCAGCACCGGGACTAGCGGGAACACAGATACGCAGTATTTT. Translated: CASSTGTSGNTDTQYF.

The chain recombines TRBV6-1 with TRBJ2-7, with 7 bases lining up with TRBD1. The trim removed 10 bases at V and 6 bases at J, leaving 15 bases unmatched. The CDR3 consists of 14 residues. From germline, CDR1 is MNHNS and CDR2 SASEGT. CDR3 nucleotides: TGTGCCACCGGGTCGGCAGGGGGTAATCCCGAGCAGTACTTC. It codes for CATGSAGGNPEQYF.

The CDR3 spells CASSRDYTSYEQYF. As DNA, the CDR3 is TGTGCCAGCAGCCGCGACTACACCTCCTACGAGCAGTACTTC. The chain carries TRBV7-2 and TRBJ2-7, with a weak D call TRBD2 (5 bases). Trimming took 5 bases from V and 0 from J, leaving 11 bases between them. The CDR3 has 14 amino acids. Germline values: CDR1 SGHTA, CDR2 FQGNSA.

Only a few counts were recorded for this clonotype. The chain has TRBV20-1 and TRBJ1-1; perhaps TRBD1 as D (5 bases). V was clipped by 6 bases and J by 11 bases, with 10 bases between them. Germline CDR1 DFQATT, CDR2 SNEGSKA (reference sequence). The CDR3 spans 9 residues. The CDR3 DNA reads TGCAGTGCAGGGACGGTGGCTTTCTTT. This translates into CSAGTVAFF.

This chain connects TRBV6-2 or TRBV6-3 to TRBJ2-1; D may match TRBD1 or TRBD2 (5 bases each). CDR1 and CDR2 from the germline V gene are MNHEY and SVGEGT. Between the trimmed V and J ends, which lost 6 bases and 4 bases, there was a span of 19 bases. The CDR3 is 16 residues long. CDR3 DNA sequence: TGTGCCAGCAGACCCCGGGGCCTCCGGGGTTACAATGAGCAGTTCTTC. Its translation: CASRPRGLRGYNEQFF.

This clonotype was observed many times. The chain combines TRBV5-1 with TRBJ1-4, with D tentatively TRBD1 (5 bases). From germline, CDR1 is SGHRS and CDR2 YFSETQ. The CDR3 has 15 residues. Deletions cut 0 bases from V and 6 bases from J, with 12 bases between. In DNA, the CDR3 is TGCGCCAGCAGCTTGGGATGGGGCGTCGATGAAAAACTGTTTTTT. It translates to CASSLGWGVDEKLFF.

V usage is TRBV20-1 and J usage is TRBJ2-7; D could derive from TRBD1 or TRBD2 (6 bases each). CDR1 and CDR2 (germline): DFQATT, SNEGSKA (reference sequence). The V end lost 0 bases, the J end lost 6 bases, and 18 bases lay between the germline ends. There are 15 residues in the CDR3. DNA for the CDR3: TGCAGTGCTAGAGAATCCCGGAGGGGGGCCGCCGAGCAGTACTTC. Encoded protein: CSARESRRGAAEQYF.

This clonotype has ten or more counts. Germline is not matched at one junction end, which may reflect a read error. The rearrangement uses TRBV7-2 and TRBJ1-2, with no clear D. The length of the CDR3 is 13 residues. Germline-derived CDR1 and CDR2 are SGHTA and FQGNSA. The CDR3 DNA reads as TGCGCCAGCAGCTTGGGAGGAAACTATGGCTACACCTTC. It specifies CASSLGGNYGYTF.

This chain joins TRBV18 and TRBJ2-7, with D perhaps given as TRBD1 or TRBD2 (5 bases each). From germline, CDR1 is KGHSH and CDR2 LQKENI. Trimming shortened V by 3 bases and J by 9 bases, and 15 bases separated the two germline ends. The CDR3 has 13 amino acids. DNA for the CDR3: TGTGCCAGCTCACCCTCCGGGACGAACCTGCAGTACTTC. Translation gives CASSPSGTNLQYF.